This T cell receptor beta chain came from a study of sequential checkpoint blockade in melanoma. Whole-study context: Maintenance nivolumab came after either treatment sequence. 91 pretreatment tumor DNA samples were TCRβ immunosequenced.

Whole-study results and caveats: Pretreatment TIL clonality tracked with response in the nivolumab-first arm.

Treatment: randomized to nivolumab then ipilimumab (arm A) or the reverse (arm B). This clone was seen a handful of times. Its matching antigen is unknown. The sample carries other DNA sequences with the same CDR3. The method was immunoSEQ multiplex PCR; TCRdb's version includes in-frame clones alone and lacks a portion of them. Of approximately 13,000 clones in the sample, 25% to 35% were seen once. Sample: tumor tissue (inferred from file names), taken from a patient given nivolumab and ipilimumab in sequence. The receptor's source is a human donor with melanoma.

CDR3 in amino acids: CASSYSSRDRYSNQPQHF. CDR3 DNA: TGTGCCAGCAGTTACTCGTCGAGGGATAGATATAGCAATCAGCCCCAGCATTTT. The rearrangement joins TRBV6-8 to TRBJ1-5; D is undetermined. Trimming removed 0 bases at V and 0 bases at J, with 15 bases between. The CDR3 length is 18 residues. Germline CDR1 and CDR2: MNHGY and SAAAGT.